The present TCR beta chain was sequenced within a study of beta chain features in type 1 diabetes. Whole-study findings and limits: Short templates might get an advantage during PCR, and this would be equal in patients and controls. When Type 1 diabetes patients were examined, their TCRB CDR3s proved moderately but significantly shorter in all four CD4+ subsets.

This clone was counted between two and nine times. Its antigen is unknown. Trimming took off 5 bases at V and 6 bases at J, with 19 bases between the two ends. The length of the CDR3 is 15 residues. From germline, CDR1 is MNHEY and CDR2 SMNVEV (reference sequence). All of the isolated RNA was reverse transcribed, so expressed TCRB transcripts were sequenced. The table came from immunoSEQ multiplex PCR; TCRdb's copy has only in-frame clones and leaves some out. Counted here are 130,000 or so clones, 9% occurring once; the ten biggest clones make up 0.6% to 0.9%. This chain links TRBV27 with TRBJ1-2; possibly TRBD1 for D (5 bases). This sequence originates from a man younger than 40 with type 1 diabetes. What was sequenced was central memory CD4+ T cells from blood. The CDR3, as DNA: TGTGCCAGCAGTCCCTCGCGACAGTGGATCGATGGCTACACCTTC. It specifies CASSPSRQWIDGYTF.